The next 23 T cell receptor beta chains were all read from a single sample in a study of blood T cells in healthy people across ages. The use of a sample-barcoded 5' primer and a J-beta primer mix characterized a second PCR of roughly 7 to 12 cycles. Each CDR3 protein gets one entry after TCRdb re-called the 5' RACE reads with MiXCR. This sample has some 930,000 distinct CDR3 sequences, with almost 30% found just once. These records were also assigned to another study, of T cells of mothers and their children.

Sequenced input: blood. These receptors all come from a woman between 35 and 50 years old in good health.

This clonotype was recorded a few times. V usage is TRBV7-9 and J usage is TRBJ2-1; no definite D call. The germline V gene encodes CDR1 SEHNR and CDR2 FQNEAQ (reference sequence). CDR3 size: 17 residues. With 2 bases removed from V and 0 bases from J, the gap between germline ends came to 14 bases. CDR3 coding DNA: TGTGCCAGCAGCTTATCCCCGACCCAGAGCTCCTACAATGAGCAGTTCTTC. This translates into CASSLSPTQSSYNEQFF.

As to this clonotype: A much larger clone differs by one base, so this may be a read error. The chain joins TRBV5-4 to TRBJ2-1; 9 positions match TRBD1. CDR3 length: 15 amino acids. The germline CDR1 and CDR2 sequences are SGHNT and YYREEE (reference sequence). The DNA for the CDR3 is TGTGCCGGCAGCTTGGTTGTCACAGGGGGCGATGAGCAGTTCTTC. This translates into CAGSLVVTGGDEQFF.

The J gene is TRBJ2-1, the V gene TRBV20-1; 9 bases match TRBD2. CDR3 length: 14 residues. Germline trimming cut 2 bases from V and 6 bases from J; bases unmatched to any gene: 5. CDR1 and CDR2 (germline): DFQATT, SNEGSKA (reference sequence). Here the CDR3 reads CSARPGTSTNEQFF. CDR3 nucleotides: TGCAGTGCTAGACCCGGGACTAGCACCAATGAGCAGTTCTTC.

This clonotype has a handful of counts. The chain joins TRBV5-6 to TRBJ2-1; 8 nucleotides match TRBD2. The germline gives CDR1 SGHDT, CDR2 YYEEEE. Unmatched junction bases numbered 7, after V lost 1 base and J lost 1 base. This CDR3 has 17 amino acids. The CDR3 reads CASSLYQRGNSYNEQFF. DNA for the CDR3: TGTGCCAGCAGCTTGTACCAGCGGGGGAATTCCTACAATGAGCAGTTCTTC.

The J gene is TRBJ1-5, the V gene TRBV7-2; D might be TRBD1 (6 bases). Looked up from germline, CDR1 is SGHTA and CDR2 is FQGNSA. The V gene lost 5 bases and the J gene lost 7 bases, with 15 bases spanning the gap. The CDR3 is made up of 14 amino acids. This CDR3 is CASSQETGGQPQHF. CDR3 nucleotides: TGTGCCAGCAGCCAAGAGACAGGAGGCCAGCCCCAGCATTTT. Full variable domain (rest looked up from reference TRBV7-2 and TRBJ1-5): GAGVSQSPSNKVTEKGKDVELRCDPISGHTALYWYRQSLGQGLEFLIYFQGNSAPDKSGLPSDRFSAERTGGSVSTLTIQRTQQEDSAVYLCASSQETGGQPQHFGDGTRLSIL.

Ten or more counts support this clonotype. The chain couples TRBV21-1 to TRBJ2-7; the D call in the table, TRBD2, was not verified against the DNA. TRBV21-1 is deemed a pseudogene. The CDR3 sequence is 15 residues long. The CDR3, as DNA: TGTGCCAGCGGGACTAGCTCCCCCAACGCCTACGAGCAGTACTTC. Residues: CASGTSSPNAYEQYF.

This rearrangement joins TRBV4-3 to TRBJ2-1; tentatively, D is TRBD1 (8 bases). CDR1 LGHNA and CDR2 YSLEER come from the germline V gene. This CDR3 has 16 residues. V was shortened by 1 base and J by 7 bases, with 17 bases between the two germline ends. CDR3 nucleotides: TGCGCCAGCAGCCAAGGAACAGGGGGGGGAGGGAATGAGCAGTTCTTC. Translation: CASSQGTGGGGNEQFF.

Turning to this clonotype: A read error is possible here, since a much larger clone lies one base away. The chain has TRBV7-2 and TRBJ2-1, with TRBD1 matching over 7 bases. Germline V CDR1 and CDR2: SGHTA, FQGNSA. The CDR3 is made up of 14 amino acids. In nucleotides, the CDR3 is TGTGCCAGCAGGCTACGACAGGGTGCGAATGGGCAGTTCTTC. Translation: CASRLRQGANGQFF.

This clonotype was recorded at least ten times. V gene TRBV29-1 combines with J gene TRBJ2-7; TRBD2 aligns across 10 bases. This CDR3 has 16 amino acids. Germline-derived CDR1 and CDR2 are SQVTM and ANQGSEA. J lost 3 bases, V lost 4 bases, and 12 bases had no gene match. CDR3: CSVGPRLAGGNYEQYF. Here the CDR3 DNA reads TGCAGCGTTGGGCCCCGCTTAGCGGGGGGAAACTACGAGCAGTACTTC.

In this sample, this clonotype turned up many times. V gene TRBV28 combines with J gene TRBJ1-1; maybe TRBD1 (6 bases). Trimming removed 5 bases from V and 4 bases from J, with 20 bases in between. Germline V CDR1 and CDR2: MDHEN, SYDVKM. The CDR3 contains 16 residues. The CDR3 coding sequence is TGTGCCAGCAGTCCCATCGTGGGGGCGGGGAGCACTGAAGCTTTCTTT. Translation: CASSPIVGAGSTEAFF.

V gene TRBV6-5 combines with J gene TRBJ2-7, with D possibly TRBD2 on 5 matching bases. The CDR3 contains 13 residues. V lost 2 bases to trimming and J lost 6 bases, with 11 bases between them. Germline loops: CDR1 MNHEY, CDR2 SVGAGI. The CDR3 region is CASSYILGSEQYF. CDR3 DNA: TGTGCCAGCAGTTACATTTTAGGGAGCGAGCAGTACTTC.

This chain joins TRBV3-1 and TRBJ2-5, with 9 nucleotides matching TRBD2. Near its end, the DNA agrees better with TRBJ2-7, so the J call may be wrong. Germline-derived CDR1 and CDR2 are LGHDT and YNNKEL (reference sequence). The CDR3 consists of 16 residues. CDR3 nucleotides: TGTGCCAGCAGCCAAGAAAAGGGGACTAGCCTTCTCGAGCAGTACTTC. Translation gives CASSQEKGTSLLEQYF.

The genes are TRBV28 and TRBJ1-1; 8 bases are shared with TRBD1. The CDR3 is made up of 15 amino acids. Per the germline V gene, CDR1 is MDHEN and CDR2 is SYDVKM. The trim removed 6 bases at V and 5 bases at J, leaving 11 bases unmatched. CDR3 loop: CASRTIGQGLTEAFF. CDR3 in DNA: TGTGCCAGCAGAACCATCGGACAGGGATTAACTGAAGCTTTCTTT. Complete variable domain (other parts from reference TRBV28 and TRBJ1-1): DVKVTQSSRYLVKRTGEKVFLECVQDMDHENMFWYRQDPGLGLRLIYFSYDVKMKEKGDIPEGYSVSREKKERFSLILESASTNQTSMYLCASRTIGQGLTEAFFGQGTRLTVV.

This clonotype was recorded at least ten times. V is TRBV29-1 and J is TRBJ2-2; 8 nucleotides line up with TRBD1. Germline-derived CDR1 and CDR2 are SQVTM and ANQGSEA. With 7 bases clipped from V and 3 bases from J, the junction kept 10 bases outside the gene matches. The CDR3 loop spans 15 amino acids. CDR3 bases: TGCAGCGCATACTCACAGGGGGTGTACACCGGGGAGCTGTTTTTT. Encoded protein: CSAYSQGVYTGELFF.

This clonotype was seen at least ten times. This chain joins TRBV20-1 and TRBJ2-5, with TRBD1 matching over 12 bases. Per the germline V gene, CDR1 is DFQATT and CDR2 is SNEGSKA (reference sequence). This CDR3 spans 14 amino acids. The V and J ends lost 6 bases and 11 bases, in that order; junction bases with no gene match: 13. CDR3 sequence: CSAHGDRGQWEQYF. CDR3 DNA sequence: TGCAGTGCGCACGGGGACAGGGGGCAATGGGAGCAGTACTTC.

This clonotype showed up many times. The chain couples TRBV6-5 to TRBJ1-6; 8 nucleotides agree with TRBD1. Trimming at V came to 5 bases and at J to 7 bases, leaving 4 bases not matched to a gene. The CDR3 consists of 14 residues. Germline V lookup: CDR1 MNHEY, CDR2 SVGAGI. The CDR3 protein is CASSRQGLNSPLHF. The CDR3, as DNA: TGTGCCAGCAGTCGACAGGGGCTGAATTCACCCCTCCACTTT.

A remark on this clonotype: A much larger clone sits a single nucleotide away, making a read error possible. The chain joins TRBV20-1 to TRBJ2-1; D not resolved. CDR3 length: 11 amino acids. Germline V gene lookup returns CDR1 DFQATT and CDR2 SNEGSKA (reference sequence). The CDR3 region is CRARSYNEQFF. DNA for the CDR3: TGCAGGGCTAGGTCGTACAATGAGCAGTTCTTC.

The chain has TRBV29-1 and TRBJ1-1; D possibly corresponds to TRBD1 (5 bases). Trimming stripped 7 bases from V and 4 bases from J, with 13 bases between. The CDR3 contains 12 residues. Germline V lookup: CDR1 SQVTM, CDR2 ANQGSEA. CDR3 coding DNA: TGCAGCGCCCTTCGGGGGAGCACTGAAGCTTTCTTT. This translates into CSALRGSTEAFF.

The chain employs TRBV20-1 and TRBJ2-3; 9 bases line up with TRBD2. Germline CDR1 reads DFQATT; CDR2 reads SNEGSKA (reference sequence). The V segment lost 5 bases and the J segment 5 bases; nucleotides outside the gene matches: 14. The CDR3 is 16 amino acids. The chain's CDR3 is CSAGGVAGELGDTQYF. The CDR3 nucleotides read TGCAGTGCTGGCGGGGTAGCGGGGGAGCTGGGAGATACGCAGTATTTT.

This clonotype was counted only a few times. The chain couples TRBV6-4 to TRBJ2-2, with D possibly matching TRBD1 (6 bases). The length of the CDR3 is 14 residues. The germline V gene has CDR1 MRHNA and CDR2 SNTAGT. V lost 10 bases to trimming and J lost 0 bases, with 12 bases between them. The DNA of the CDR3 is TGTGCCACCTCGGACAGAACGAACACCGGGGAGCTGTTTTTT. It encodes CATSDRTNTGELFF.

This clonotype was found a few times. The chain joins TRBV5-1 to TRBJ1-1; 9 bases line up with TRBD1. The ends lost 7 bases at V and 1 base at J; junction bases unmatched: 8. The CDR3 extends over 15 amino acids. CDR1 and CDR2 from the germline V gene are SGHRS and YFSETQ. CDR3 DNA: TGCGCCAGCCATAAAATGGGACAGGGGAACACTGAAGCTTTCTTT. Translating it yields CASHKMGQGNTEAFF.

The genes are TRBV7-8 and TRBJ1-4; D possibly corresponds to TRBD1 (5 bases). In germline, CDR1 is SGHVS, CDR2 FQNEAQ. The CDR3 sequence is 13 residues long. Between the trimmed V and J ends, which lost 5 bases and 11 bases, there was a span of 15 bases. The CDR3 DNA reads as TGTGCCAGCAGCCCGCAATACGGGGCCAAACTGTTTTTT. It is translated as CASSPQYGAKLFF.

This sequence joins TRBV3-1 and TRBJ2-1; 9 nucleotides match TRBD2. Germline values: CDR1 LGHDT, CDR2 YNNKEL (reference sequence). The CDR3 has 20 residues. The ends lost 1 base at V and 7 bases at J; junction bases unmatched: 20. CDR3 DNA: TGTGCCAGCAGCCAAGCAGGAGAGAGAGGCGGGGGGGCGAGGGAGAATGAGCAGTTCTTC. Translated: CASSQAGERGGGARENEQFF.